This T cell receptor (beta chain) was sequenced during a study of blood T cell repertoires in COVID-19. TCRdb's table, derived via immunoSEQ multiplex PCR, lists solely in-frame clones and lacks some. The table lists 140,000 to 150,000 clones, about four fifths of them singletons. Trimming stripped 7 bases from V and 8 bases from J, with 12 bases between. This CDR3 contains 12 residues. Germline CDR1 and CDR2: LNHDA and SQIVND (reference sequence). The V gene is TRBV19, the J gene TRBJ1-5; no firm D call. The origin of this receptor is a human donor in a cohort sampled during active COVID-19. Sequencing used peripheral blood. The CDR3 DNA follows: TGTGCCAGTACCTTAGGCGGCGAGCCCCAGCATTTT. Its translation is CASTLGGEPQHF.